Reported below is one T cell receptor (beta chain). This sample is drawn from a study of blood T cell repertoires in COVID-19. Overall study context: The study drew acute and convalescent COVID-19 samples from the United States, Italy and Spain.

The age range of participants was about 18 to 95 years, with residence in roughly 25 US areas. Clinical histories supplied by participants themselves formed the basis of cohort assignment. TCRdb's table, derived via immunoSEQ multiplex PCR, lists solely in-frame clones and lacks some. The sample has about 190,000 clones, roughly 88% seen once; the top ten hold 5.6%. The V end was cut by 11 bases, the J end by 2 bases, with 9 bases between. The CDR3 runs to 11 residues. Germline V CDR1 and CDR2: MDHEN, SYDVKM. The specimen was PBMCs or T cells enriched from blood (not recorded which). This clonotype was sampled from a man aged 40-50 years with acute COVID-19. The rearrangement links TRBV28 to TRBJ1-2, with a possible D match to TRBD1 (6 bases). The CDR3 DNA follows: TGTGCCGTAGGACAGAACTATGGCTACACCTTC. Translating gives CAVGQNYGYTF.